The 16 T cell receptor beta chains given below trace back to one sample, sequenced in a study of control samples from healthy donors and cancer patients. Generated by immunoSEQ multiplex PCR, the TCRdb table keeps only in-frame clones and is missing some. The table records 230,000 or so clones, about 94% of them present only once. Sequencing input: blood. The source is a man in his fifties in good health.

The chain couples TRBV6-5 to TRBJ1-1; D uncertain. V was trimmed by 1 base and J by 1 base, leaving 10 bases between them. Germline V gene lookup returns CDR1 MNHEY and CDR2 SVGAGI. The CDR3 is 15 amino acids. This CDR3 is CASSYLSRPNTEAFF. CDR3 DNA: TGTGCCAGCAGTTACTTGTCTCGGCCGAACACTGAAGCTTTCTTT.

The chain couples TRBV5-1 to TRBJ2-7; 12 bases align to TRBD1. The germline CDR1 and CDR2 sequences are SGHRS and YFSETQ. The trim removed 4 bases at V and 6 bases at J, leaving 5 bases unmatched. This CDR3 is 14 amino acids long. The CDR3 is CASSPGTGGSEQYV. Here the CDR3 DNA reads TGCGCCAGCAGCCCCGGGACAGGGGGCTCCGAGCAGTACGTC.

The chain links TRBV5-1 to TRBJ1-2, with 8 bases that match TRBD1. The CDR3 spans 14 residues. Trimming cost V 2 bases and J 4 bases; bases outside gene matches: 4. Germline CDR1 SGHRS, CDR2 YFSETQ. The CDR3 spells CASSFDRGIYGYTF. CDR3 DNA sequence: TGCGCCAGCAGCTTCGACAGGGGAATCTATGGCTACACCTTC.

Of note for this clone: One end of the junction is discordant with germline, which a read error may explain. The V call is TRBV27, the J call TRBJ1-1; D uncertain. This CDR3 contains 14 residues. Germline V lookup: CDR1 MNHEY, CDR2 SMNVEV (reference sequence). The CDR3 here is CASRLSPLNTEAFF. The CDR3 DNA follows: TGTGCCAGCAGGTTATCACCACTGAACACTGAAGCTTTCTTT.

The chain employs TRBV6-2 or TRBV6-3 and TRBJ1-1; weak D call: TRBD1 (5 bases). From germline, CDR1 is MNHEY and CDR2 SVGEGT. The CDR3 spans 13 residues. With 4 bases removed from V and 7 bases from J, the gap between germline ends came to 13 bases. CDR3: CASSFHRQSEAFF. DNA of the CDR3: TGTGCCAGCAGTTTTCACAGACAGAGTGAAGCTTTCTTT.

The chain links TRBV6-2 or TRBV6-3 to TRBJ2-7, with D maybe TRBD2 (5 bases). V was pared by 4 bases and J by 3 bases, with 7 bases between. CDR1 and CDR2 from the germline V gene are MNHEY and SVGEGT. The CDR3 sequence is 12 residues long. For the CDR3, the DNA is TGTGCCAGCAGTTCGAGGGTCTACGAGCAGTACGTC. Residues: CASSSRVYEQYV.

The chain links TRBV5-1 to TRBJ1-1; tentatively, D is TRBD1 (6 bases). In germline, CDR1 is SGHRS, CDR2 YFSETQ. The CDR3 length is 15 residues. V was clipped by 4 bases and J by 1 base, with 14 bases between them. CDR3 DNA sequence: TGCGCCAGCAGCCTCGGACAGCCGGAGAACACTGAAGCTTTCTTT. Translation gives CASSLGQPENTEAFF.

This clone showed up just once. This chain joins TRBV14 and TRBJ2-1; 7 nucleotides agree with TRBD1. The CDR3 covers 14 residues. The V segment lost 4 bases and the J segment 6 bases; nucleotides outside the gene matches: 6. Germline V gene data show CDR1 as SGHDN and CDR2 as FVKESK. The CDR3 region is CASSPYRGSNEQFF. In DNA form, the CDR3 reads TGTGCCAGCAGCCCCTACAGGGGTAGCAATGAGCAGTTCTTC.

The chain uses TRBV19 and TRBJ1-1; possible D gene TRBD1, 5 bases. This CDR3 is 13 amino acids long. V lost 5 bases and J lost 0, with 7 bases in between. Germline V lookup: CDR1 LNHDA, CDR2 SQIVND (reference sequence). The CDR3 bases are TGTGCCAGTAGTGACAGAGTGAACACTGAAGCTTTCTTT. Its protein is CASSDRVNTEAFF.

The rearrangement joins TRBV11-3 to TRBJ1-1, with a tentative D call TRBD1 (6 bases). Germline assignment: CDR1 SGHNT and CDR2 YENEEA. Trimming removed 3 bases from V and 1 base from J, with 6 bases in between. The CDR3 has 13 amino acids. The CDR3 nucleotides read TGTGCCAGCAGCTTGGACAGGAACACTGAAGCTTTCTTT. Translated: CASSLDRNTEAFF.

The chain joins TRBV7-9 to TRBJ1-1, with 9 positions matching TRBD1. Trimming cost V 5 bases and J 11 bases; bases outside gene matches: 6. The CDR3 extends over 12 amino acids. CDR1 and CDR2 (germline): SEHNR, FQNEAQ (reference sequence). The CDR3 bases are TGTGCCAGCAGCCCGGGACAGGGTGATGCTTTCTTT. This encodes CASSPGQGDAFF.

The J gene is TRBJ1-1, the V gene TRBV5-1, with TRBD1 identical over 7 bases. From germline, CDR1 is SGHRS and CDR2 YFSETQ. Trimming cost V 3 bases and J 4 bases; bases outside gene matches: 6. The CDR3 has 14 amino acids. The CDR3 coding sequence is TGCGCCAGCAGCTCCGACAGGGTGGTCACTGAAGCTTTCTTT. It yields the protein CASSSDRVVTEAFF. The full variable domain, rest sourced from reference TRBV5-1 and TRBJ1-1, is KAGVTQTPRYLIKTRGQQVTLSCSPISGHRSVSWYQQTPGQGLQFLFEYFSETQRNKGNFPGRFSGRQFSNSRSEMNVSTLELGDSALYLCASSSDRVVTEAFFGQGTRLTVV.

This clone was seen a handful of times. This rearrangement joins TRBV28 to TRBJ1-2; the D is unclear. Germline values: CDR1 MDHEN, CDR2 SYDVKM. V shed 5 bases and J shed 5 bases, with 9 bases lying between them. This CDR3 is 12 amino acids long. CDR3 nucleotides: TGTGCCAGCAGTCCGATGAGGTATGGCTACACCTTC. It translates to CASSPMRYGYTF.

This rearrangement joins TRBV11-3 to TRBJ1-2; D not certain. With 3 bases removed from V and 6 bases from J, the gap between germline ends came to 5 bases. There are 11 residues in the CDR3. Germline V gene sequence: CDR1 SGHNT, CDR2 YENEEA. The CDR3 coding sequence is TGTGCCAGCAGCTTGGGTGATGGCTACACCTTC. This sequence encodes CASSLGDGYTF.

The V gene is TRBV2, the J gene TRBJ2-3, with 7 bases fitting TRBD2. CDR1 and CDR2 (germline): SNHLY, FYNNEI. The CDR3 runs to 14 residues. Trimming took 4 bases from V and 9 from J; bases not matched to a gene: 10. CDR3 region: CASSGGSFKGTQYF. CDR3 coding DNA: TGTGCCAGCAGTGGCGGGAGCTTCAAAGGAACGCAGTATTTT.

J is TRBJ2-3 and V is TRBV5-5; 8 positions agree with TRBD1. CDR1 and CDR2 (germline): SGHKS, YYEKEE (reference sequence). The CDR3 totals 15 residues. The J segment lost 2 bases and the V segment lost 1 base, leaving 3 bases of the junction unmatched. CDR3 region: CASSLSGGVTDTQYF. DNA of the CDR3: TGTGCCAGCAGCTTGTCAGGGGGCGTCACAGATACGCAGTATTTT.